This is a list of T cell receptor beta chains from one sample in a study of OX40 agonist ivuxolimab in advanced cancers. The assay was immunoSEQ multiplex PCR, and TCRdb's table has in-frame clones only and misses some. The sample lists 40,000 to 60,000 clones, around 74% seen once, with about 1.9% in the top ten. This specimen was CD4+ or CD8+ T cells sorted from blood, taken in a trial of the OX40 agonist ivuxolimab. The source of these receptors is an adult with an advanced solid tumor such as melanoma, head and neck, liver or kidney cancer. Both conserved end residues are trimmed from each CDR3.

j_call: TRBJ2-3
v_call: TRBV7-3
cdr3_aa: ASSLDTGADTQY

j_call: TRBJ2-7
v_call: TRBV5-6
cdr3_aa: ASSYTGTGGREQY

j_call: TRBJ2-4
v_call: TRBV27
cdr3_aa: ASWPLVPGQGNIQY

j_call: TRBJ2-3
v_call: TRBV5-8
cdr3_aa: ASSSGTSGVTRTDTQY

j_call: TRBJ1-5
v_call: TRBV7-8
cdr3_aa: ASSLEGAGNQPQH

j_call: TRBJ2-3
v_call: TRBV10-3
cdr3_aa: AMAGGTDTQY

j_call: TRBJ2-5
v_call: TRBV7-2
cdr3_aa: ASSLGTKETQY

j_call: TRBJ2-5
v_call: TRBV5-1
cdr3_aa: ASSGGVGGETQY

j_call: TRBJ1-6
v_call: TRBV5-1
cdr3_aa: ASSYDNSPLH

j_call: TRBJ2-5
v_call: TRBV30
cdr3_aa: AWSVVETQY

j_call: TRBJ2-1
v_call: TRBV5-1
cdr3_aa: ASSLLRNHNEQF

j_call: TRBJ1-2
v_call: TRBV6-1
cdr3_aa: ASSLPGRGYT

j_call: TRBJ2-5
v_call: TRBV5-4
cdr3_aa: ASSLTSGGPQTQY